The TCR beta chain described here comes from a study of cytomegalovirus exposure and HLA in healthy donors. Looking at the study overall: An early release of data contained some 80 million unique TCRs, which came from HLA-typed donors. Whole-study results and caveats: For most TCR beta V segments, an earlier analysis put the productive rate at about 90% or about 30% of the time.

About this clone itself: Its specificity is not known.

The CDR3 has 15 residues. With 1 base removed from V and 3 bases from J, the gap between germline ends came to 12 bases. In germline, CDR1 is LGHNA, CDR2 YSLEER. Primers included in the PCR were 60 Vbeta and 13 Jbeta primers. This table comes from immunoSEQ multiplex PCR, and its TCRdb copy is limited to in-frame clones, with some not included. This table holds over 150,000 clones, about 80% found once. The donors were healthy bone marrow donors. Sequencing used PBMCs. This chain joins TRBV4-3 and TRBJ1-2; D not resolved. The clonotype was recovered from a woman aged 50 to 65 in good health and CMV-seronegative. The DNA of the CDR3 is TGCGCCAGCAGCCAAGTGAGGGCAGAGGACTATGGCTACACCTTC. It translates to CASSQVRAEDYGYTF.